The text below deals with one TCR beta chain. Its antigen remains undetermined. No much larger clone exists at a distance of one base, and base qualities are not known. Libraries came from the immunoSEQ multiplex PCR assay. For the multiplex PCR, a mixture combining 60 forward primers for TCR Vbeta segments and 13 reverse primers for TCR Jbeta segments was used. A multiplex PCR assay on genomic DNA amplified the CDR3 region of rearranged TCR beta genes. The amplified TCR beta libraries were sequenced on the Illumina HiSeq System as 87-base-pair reads. The authors' pipeline ran thus. In a later analysis, tens of millions of unique TCR beta chains were counted across the 666 repertoires, and approximately 11 million of these chains were shared by at least two donors. A nearest-neighbor algorithm error-corrected the raw reads and collapsed the reads into unique sequences, merging closely related sequences to remove PCR and sequencing errors. Alignment of CDR3 sequences to IMGT reference sequences was used to assign V, D and J gene segments. For a sequence to be retained, a match of at least six nucleotides to both a V gene segment and a J gene segment was required. A rearrangement counted as productive if the CDR3 had no stop codons and remained in frame with V and J, and every other rearrangement counted as non-productive. CDR3 was defined by IMGT convention, running from the second conserved V-encoded cysteine to the conserved J-encoded phenylalanine. Sequences without an unambiguous match to a single V gene segment were excluded from the earlier analysis of several hundred of the donors. In an earlier analysis of 587 of the donors, V segments were called functional above 56.7% productive rearrangements and were called segregating when the between-donor standard deviation exceeded 5%. A statistical classification framework was built for diagnosing cytomegalovirus status from the catalog of TCR beta chain sequences. In a later analysis, TCR nucleotide sequences were compared against IMGT/GENE-DB human TR gene sequences so that V and J genes could be assigned. A later analysis assigned CDR3 sequences and most-parsimonious VDJ recombination scenarios with the TCRdist pipeline. A later analysis defined each TCR beta chain by its CDR3 amino acid sequence plus V-gene family, and excluded reads lacking a unique V-gene family. As a way to deal with suspected cross-contamination and a sequencing artifact, a later analysis dropped 450 to 700 nucleotide sequences that were highly shared and had low generation probability. In a later analysis, a clonal expansion index for each public chain was calculated from normalized within-repertoire ranks of inferred template counts. In a later analysis, generation probabilities were computed using a VDJ recombination model fitted to out-of-frame rearrangements, and the results were checked against IGoR. In a later analysis, hypergeometric tests were used to score TCR-TCR, TCR-HLA and TCR-CMV co-occurrence, with a repertoire-size bias correction applied to TCR pairs. To estimate false discovery rates, a later analysis permuted the HLA or CMV assignments 20 times. A later analysis grouped co-occurring TCRs with DBSCAN, adding TCRdist sequence similarity when clustering within HLA-allele-positive subsets. Repertoires with fewer than 30,000 or more than 120,000 public chains, plus five repertoires with anomalous nucleotide sharing, were excluded from co-occurrence clustering. The immuneACCESS repertoire file appears here via TCRdb, limited to in-frame rearrangements. These files lack a portion of the clones; in checked studies, under half of the deficit traces to unresolved V genes, and the cause of the others is not known. From that table come the V and J calls and clone size; the DNA was used to work out D and trimming. The sample table records tens of thousands of clones; 60% to 80% of these occur just once. Around 3.4% of the sample comes from the top ten.

The sample comes from a study of cytomegalovirus exposure and HLA in healthy donors (dated by TCRdb to about 2017). The study in broad terms: In an earlier analysis of about 560 of the donors, roughly 300 Gb of sequence data and 117 million unique TCR beta sequences from 180 million or so T cells were reported. Rather than drawing on any new phenotypic data, the later analysis identified candidate immune exposures from TCR beta sequences and the way those sequences occurred across donors. Every discovery cohort repertoire had been produced on one sequencing platform. A handful of DR-DQ haplotypes were handled as single units for association and clustering because linkage in the cohort was strong. Among a few hundred genotyped donors of the cohort, an average of 235,054 unique TCR beta nucleotide sequences were sequenced per donor, around 18% of them non-productive. Donor age, sex, ethnicity and CMV serostatus were collected together with the repertoire data. Of the roughly 400 genotyped donors, approximately 80% were placed in the genetic ancestry cluster associated with self-reported Caucasian donors. An early release covering roughly 600 HLA-typed donors comprised about 310 gigabases of sequencing data and some 79 million unique TCR sequences. In a later genetic analysis, genome-wide SNP genotypes for about 55% of the roughly 700 donors were used, and that subset was treated as a discovery cohort. Using immunosequencing, the study profiled T cell repertoires from 500 to 800 subjects and related those repertoires to cytomegalovirus serostatus. To decide whether each TCR beta V gene segment behaved as functional or pseudogenic, an earlier analysis of over 500 of the donors relied on high-throughput TCR beta sequencing. The number of typed donors differed by locus: about 620-640 for A, B, C, DRB1 and DQB1; approximately 540 for DQA1; 606 for DPA1; and about 470 for DPB1. A separate validation cohort of 100 to 150 different subjects was used in addition to the approximately 670-subject first cohort. Both class I and class II loci were covered by HLA typing, at four-digit resolution. A later analysis re-examined previously published TCR beta repertoires from 610 or so donors and added high-resolution HLA genotyping to investigate patterns of TCR occurrence. The study combined high-throughput TCR immunosequencing, statistical association of individual TCRs with disease status, and machine learning to predict cytomegalovirus infection status. The study was designed to test whether signatures of past pathogen exposure could be identified by cataloging public T cell receptors. Paper-wide results and their limitations: Only TCR beta chains were sequenced in this cohort, and the absence of alpha or paired-chain data limited detectable features. The classifier was reported to diagnose cytomegalovirus status with high specificity and sensitivity in both the original cohort and the validation cohort. A later analysis found that most CMV-associated TCR beta chains appeared HLA-restricted, with HLA associations seemingly driven largely by CMV exposure. A later genetic analysis associated a missense DCLRE1C variant with V-gene and J-gene trimming of TCR beta chains, and an independent cohort replicated the association. In a later analysis, some 18,000 TCR beta sequences were associated with specific HLA alleles at a false discovery rate of 0.05. According to a later genetic analysis, donors in an Asian-associated ancestry cluster had fewer N-insertions in productive TCRs than the approximately 670-donor mean. A few of the identified cytomegalovirus-associated TCR beta chains were confirmed in vitro to be specific for cytomegalovirus antigens. In a later analysis, the rate of TCR association differed among HLA loci, with DRB1 alleles having the most associated TCRs and HLA-C alleles having the fewest. Compared with equally common non-associated chains, HLA-associated TCR beta chains in a later analysis were more clonally expanded and had lower generation probabilities. Most TCR sequences were observed very rarely across donors, whereas some public TCRs were present in many individuals. Linkage disequilibrium might explain the correlated functional status among segregating V segments, but an unknown experimental factor could not be excluded. Because the 87-base-pair reads could not distinguish some IMGT-functional V segments, including TRBV6-2 and TRBV6-3, those segments were excluded. An earlier analysis of 587 of the donors showed that most TCR beta V segments appeared in productive rearrangements either about 90% or about 30% of the time, which broadly matched IMGT annotations. A further reported finding was that TCR beta sequences accurately predicted the HLA-A and HLA-B alleles for most subjects in the first cohort. Assigning TCR associations to individual alleles was difficult when HLA alleles, especially DR and DQ, strongly co-occurred. Seventeen rarely observed V segments, including chromosome 9 orphons, were excluded from the earlier analysis of a few hundred of the donors because counts were too low. A group of highly shared sequence variants was considered likely to be a technical artifact of the sequencing pipeline. In a later analysis, several top co-occurrence clusters were reported to appear linked to parvovirus B19, influenza, CMV and Epstein-Barr virus. In the study, about 150 TCR beta chains were listed as associated with cytomegalovirus. CMV serostatus was the only immune exposure information available for the cohort. Because some donors lacked HLA typing at each locus, the association tests relied only on the typed subset. The presence/absence analyses assumed that sequencing depth was roughly uniform across donors, and that assumption may not be true. The authors suggested that the approach could potentially be extended to other disease states and immunological phenotypes.

The cohort was made up of about 670 healthy bone marrow donors. At the time of sampling, every cohort member was nominally healthy, though immune exposures that went unrecorded were likely present. The donor tested CMV seronegative and was one of the 352 seronegative cohort members. Each donor provided a peripheral blood sample, and peripheral blood mononuclear cells were used for TCR beta sequencing. The Qiagen DNeasy Blood Extraction Kit was used to extract genomic DNA from the blood cell samples. Taken from cysteine to phenylalanine, the CDR3 has 12 residues. Solely the CDR3 DNA is kept, with 36 bases framed from the first base. The germline V gene (reference sequence) yields WNHNN for CDR1 and SYGVQD for CDR2. Trimming removed 5 bases from V and 2 bases from J, leaving 7 bases between the germline ends.

The specimen sequenced was PBMCs. The receptor chain draws on TRBV10-1 and TRBJ2-7; too little of a D gene remains to name it. The receptor comes from a young man in good health and CMV-seronegative. At the DNA level, the sequence is TGCGCCAGCAGTACGAGAACCTACGAGCAGTACTTC. This is translated as CASSTRTYEQYF.